These 29 T cell receptor beta chains originate from one sample sequenced in a study of blood T cells in healthy people across ages. Together with a sample-barcoded 5' primer, a J-beta primer mix was included in a second PCR lasting about 6 to 11 cycles. TCRdb passed the 5' RACE reads through MiXCR, listing each CDR3 protein once. The sample lists about 1,500,000 distinct CDR3 sequences, roughly 27% occurring once. The specimen was blood. The receptors were sampled from a woman aged 25 to 39 in good health.

This clonotype showed up many times. Here the CDR3 DNA reads TGCAGTGCTAGAGATCGGGACAGAACCTACGAGCAGTACTTC. Protein product: CSARDRDRTYEQYF. This chain uses TRBV20-1 with TRBJ2-7; 7 bases agree with TRBD1. V lost 0 bases and J lost 2; bases outside the gene matches: 4. Germline values: CDR1 DFQATT, CDR2 SNEGSKA (reference sequence). CDR3 size: 14 residues.

This clonotype was detected only a few times. J is TRBJ1-1 and V is TRBV5-1; D gene uncertain. V lost 6 bases, J lost 1 base, and 13 bases lay in between. Germline V lookup: CDR1 SGHRS, CDR2 YFSETQ. The CDR3 length is 14 residues. The CDR3 reads CASKDLGKNTEAFF. The CDR3 DNA reads TGCGCCAGCAAAGACCTGGGGAAGAACACTGAAGCTTTCTTT.

In its sample, this clonotype was seen a few times. The DNA of the CDR3 is TGCAGTGCTAGAGATCGGCCGCGCGGGGGATGGGAGCAGTTCTTC. It yields the protein CSARDRPRGGWEQFF. The chain couples TRBV20-1 to TRBJ2-1; 7 nucleotides line up with TRBD2. This CDR3 region has 15 residues. V dropped 0 bases and J dropped 10; count of bases not matched to a gene: 12. Germline CDR1 is DFQATT and CDR2 is SNEGSKA (reference sequence).

This clonotype was observed many times. V usage is TRBV5-1 and J usage is TRBJ1-6; no definite D call. V was clipped by 1 base and J by 7 bases, with 9 bases between them. The CDR3 contains 14 residues. CDR1 SGHRS and CDR2 YFSETQ come from the germline V gene. CDR3 residues: CASSLLQENSPLHF. The CDR3 DNA is TGCGCCAGCAGCTTGTTGCAGGAGAATTCACCCCTCCACTTT.

In its sample, this clonotype was seen many times. A much larger clone sits a single nucleotide away, making a read error possible. This chain's CDR3 is CSAREPNSGNEQYF. The CDR3 nucleotides read TGCAGTGCTAGGGAACCCAACTCGGGAAATGAGCAGTACTTC. The V gene is TRBV20-1, the J gene TRBJ2-4; TRBD2 is a possible D gene (5 bases). Germline V CDR1 and CDR2: DFQATT, SNEGSKA (reference sequence). The V and J ends lost 3 bases and 13 bases respectively, with 22 bases between them. The length of the CDR3 is 14 residues.

In this sample, this clonotype turned up a few times. V usage is TRBV20-1 and J usage is TRBJ2-4; D may be TRBD1 (6 bases). The CDR3 is 16 residues long. Germline CDR1 and CDR2: DFQATT and SNEGSKA (reference sequence). V dropped 5 bases and J dropped 1 base, with 18 bases sitting between them. The CDR3 loop is CSAQGQPQGAKNIQYF. CDR3 coding DNA: TGCAGTGCTCAAGGACAGCCTCAGGGGGCCAAAAACATTCAGTACTTC.

This clonotype came up a few times. This chain links TRBV5-1 with TRBJ2-1; perhaps TRBD2 as D (7 bases). This CDR3 is 15 amino acids long. Germline CDR1 is SGHRS and CDR2 is YFSETQ. V lost 1 base and J lost 8, with 16 bases in between. CDR3 sequence reads: CASSLMPGGRDEQFF. CDR3 DNA: TGCGCCAGCAGCTTGATGCCGGGGGGCCGCGATGAGCAGTTCTTC.

This clonotype was found many times. This chain uses TRBV29-1 with TRBJ2-7; 7 bases are shared with TRBD1. The CDR3 covers 16 residues. CDR1 is SQVTM, CDR2 ANQGSEA, per germline. Trimming at V came to 3 bases and at J to 5 bases, leaving 16 bases not matched to a gene. The CDR3 bases are TGCAGCGTTGAGGGGCCCGTCGAGGGGGCTCCCCACGAGCAGTACTTC. Protein: CSVEGPVEGAPHEQYF.

V gene TRBV20-1 combines with J gene TRBJ2-4; D is possibly TRBD1 (5 bases). The J call could be wrong; TRBJ2-5 is a better fit for the DNA end. There are 14 residues in the CDR3. Germline V CDR1 and CDR2: DFQATT, SNEGSKA (reference sequence). CDR3: CSARERGQVGTQYF. As DNA, the CDR3 is TGCAGTGCTAGAGAAAGGGGTCAGGTAGGGACCCAGTACTTC.

This clonotype occurred a few times. V usage is TRBV19 and J usage is TRBJ2-3; D possibly corresponds to TRBD1 (6 bases). This CDR3 is 15 amino acids long. With 3 bases removed from V and 2 bases from J, the gap between germline ends came to 12 bases. Germline CDR1 is LNHDA and CDR2 is SQIVND (reference sequence). CDR3 amino acids: CASSMGAGTTDTQYF. The DNA for the CDR3 is TGTGCCAGTAGTATGGGGGCAGGGACCACAGATACGCAGTATTTT.

This clonotype was found a few times. The chain links TRBV4-3 to TRBJ2-1; 7 nucleotides align to TRBD2. This CDR3 region has 15 residues. The V segment lost 2 bases and the J segment 12 bases; nucleotides outside the gene matches: 13. CDR1 and CDR2 from the germline V gene are LGHNA and YSLEER. CDR3 coding DNA: TGCGCCAGCAGCCAAAGTGTCCTAGCGGCGTCCATGCAGTTCTTC. Encoded protein: CASSQSVLAASMQFF.

The chain links TRBV5-1 to TRBJ2-5; 7 nucleotides match TRBD1. J was trimmed by 7 bases and V by 3 bases; bases with no gene match: 9. Germline CDR1 is SGHRS and CDR2 is YFSETQ. The CDR3 sequence is 14 residues long. In DNA form, the CDR3 reads TGCGCCAGCAGCTCCCGACAGGGCGCGGGGACCCAGTACTTC. Amino acid sequence: CASSSRQGAGTQYF. Together with reference TRBV5-1 and TRBJ2-5, the CDR3 gives the full variable domain: KAGVTQTPRYLIKTRGQQVTLSCSPISGHRSVSWYQQTPGQGLQFLFEYFSETQRNKGNFPGRFSGRQFSNSRSEMNVSTLELGDSALYLCASSSRQGAGTQYFGPGTRLLVL.

This rearrangement joins TRBV6-5 to TRBJ1-4; 7 positions agree with TRBD1. This CDR3 is built from 16 residues. The J segment lost 4 bases and the V segment lost 0 bases, leaving 5 bases of the junction unmatched. CDR1 is MNHEY, CDR2 SVGAGI, per germline. CDR3 in DNA: TGTGCCAGCAGTTACTCCCGACAGGGTGGTAATGAAAAACTGTTTTTT. Translated, it gives CASSYSRQGGNEKLFF.

In its sample, this clonotype was seen a few times. V usage is TRBV7-2 and J usage is TRBJ2-5; no clear D. The V end lost 8 bases, the J end lost 5 bases, and 15 bases lay between the germline ends. Germline V gene sequence: CDR1 SGHTA, CDR2 FQGNSA. CDR3 size: 13 residues. The CDR3, as DNA: TGTGCCAGCGGTGCGGTGCTAGACGAGACCCAGTACTTC. Translation: CASGAVLDETQYF.

This clonotype came up a few times. The chain couples TRBV6-2 or TRBV6-3 to TRBJ1-1; 8 positions match TRBD1. V lost 10 bases to trimming and J lost 8 bases; unmatched junction nucleotides: 12. The germline gives CDR1 MNHEY, CDR2 SVGEGT. The CDR3 has 13 amino acids. The CDR3 DNA follows: TGTGCCAACAGCCCAACAGGGGGTCGCGAAGCTTTCTTT. This translates into CANSPTGGREAFF.

This clonotype was detected many times. J is TRBJ2-7 and V is TRBV27; weak D call: TRBD2 (6 bases). V gave up 3 bases and J gave up 4 bases, with 13 bases separating them. The CDR3 extends over 14 amino acids. In germline, CDR1 is MNHEY, CDR2 SMNVEV (reference sequence). The CDR3 DNA sequence: TGTGCCAGCAGTTTTCGGCCAGGAGGGTACGAGCAGTACTTC. Protein: CASSFRPGGYEQYF.

Ten or more counts support this clonotype. CDR3 protein: CSARDGNSGQYEQYF. For the CDR3, the DNA is TGCAGTGCTAGAGATGGGAATAGCGGACAATACGAGCAGTACTTC. The gene calls are TRBV20-1 and TRBJ2-7; maybe TRBD2 (6 bases). The CDR3 is 15 residues long. The ends were cut back, 0 bases at V and 4 bases at J, with 16 bases in the middle. The germline CDR1 and CDR2 sequences are DFQATT and SNEGSKA (reference sequence).

The gene calls are TRBV5-6 and TRBJ1-2; 7 nucleotides match TRBD1. V lost 5 bases, J lost 3 bases, and 7 bases stayed unmatched. This CDR3 has 14 residues. Germline lookup yields CDR1 SGHDT and CDR2 YYEEEE. This CDR3 is CASSSGQDHYGYTF. CDR3 sequence (DNA): TGTGCCAGCAGTTCCGGACAGGATCACTATGGCTACACCTTC.

A few counts support this clonotype. Germline and junction disagree at one end, which may indicate a read error. The rearrangement links TRBV20-1 to TRBJ2-1, with 12 bases fitting TRBD2. The CDR3 has 14 amino acids. Germline lookup yields CDR1 DFQATT and CDR2 SNEGSKA (reference sequence). CDR3 sequence (DNA): TGCAGTGCGAGAGGACTAGCGGGACTCCGAGAGCAGTTCTTC. Translation gives CSARGLAGLREQFF.

This clonotype was seen at least ten times. The rearrangement joins TRBV20-1 to TRBJ2-1, with 9 bases that match TRBD2. CDR1 is DFQATT and CDR2 is SNEGSKA in the germline V gene (reference sequence). This CDR3 region has 15 residues. Trimming cost V 8 bases and J 4 bases; bases outside gene matches: 12. In DNA form, the CDR3 reads TGCAGTCCCGAGGCCGGCCTAGCGGGATACAATGAGCAGTTCTTC. Amino acid sequence: CSPEAGLAGYNEQFF.

This clonotype was counted ten times or more. The V call is TRBV7-9, the J call TRBJ2-1; 14 bases map to TRBD2. CDR1 is SEHNR, CDR2 FQNEAQ, per germline (reference sequence). The length of the CDR3 is 17 residues. The V and J ends lost 4 bases and 7 bases, in that order; junction bases with no gene match: 9. CDR3 in DNA: TGTGCCAGCAGCTCACGTAGGGGACTAGCGGGAGAAAATGAGCAGTTCTTC. Amino acids: CASSSRRGLAGENEQFF.

J is TRBJ2-1 and V is TRBV12-3 or TRBV12-4; a possible D gene is TRBD2 (5 bases). The germline V and J ends were trimmed by 8 bases and 8 bases, with 10 bases remaining between them. The CDR3 has 11 amino acids. The CDR3 spells CASELSDEQFF. The CDR3 DNA follows: TGTGCCAGCGAGCTTAGCGATGAGCAGTTCTTC.

This clonotype was found a few times. This chain joins TRBV6-6 and TRBJ2-7; TRBD2 matches 9 bases. V dropped 6 bases and J dropped 2; count of bases not matched to a gene: 5. The CDR3 sequence is 14 residues long. CDR1 is MNHNY, CDR2 SVGAGI, per germline (reference sequence). In DNA, the CDR3 is TGTGCCAGCAGATCTAGCGGGAATGCCTACGAGCAGTACTTC. Residues: CASRSSGNAYEQYF.

The V gene is TRBV7-9, the J gene TRBJ2-1; 7 nucleotides line up with TRBD1. J gave up 12 bases and V 4 bases, and 9 bases lay outside the gene matches. The V gene's germline CDR1 is SEHNR and CDR2 FQNEAQ (reference sequence). The CDR3 has 13 residues. In DNA, the CDR3 is TGTGCCAGCAGCTCAGACAGACAGGGATCGCAGTTCTTC. This sequence encodes CASSSDRQGSQFF.

In this sample, this clonotype turned up a few times. The genes are TRBV19 and TRBJ2-1, with 8 bases aligning to TRBD2. Germline assignment: CDR1 LNHDA and CDR2 SQIVND (reference sequence). The V segment lost 5 bases and the J segment 7 bases; nucleotides outside the gene matches: 4. This CDR3 has 13 residues. This CDR3 is CASSGGRRNEQFF. CDR3 bases: TGTGCCAGTAGTGGCGGGAGGAGGAATGAGCAGTTCTTC.

As concerns this clonotype: This may be a read error: a much more frequent sequence differs by one nucleotide. The chain is built from TRBV7-9 and TRBJ2-7; TRBD1 matches at 8 bases. V trimming: 5 bases; J trimming: 7 bases; junction bases outside the gene matches: 13. The CDR3 has 15 amino acids. CDR1 SEHNR and CDR2 FQNEAQ come from the germline V gene (reference sequence). This chain's CDR3 is CASSQDRDGVNEQYF. The CDR3 bases are TGTGCCAGCAGCCAGGACAGGGATGGCGTGAATGAGCAGTACTTC.

This rearrangement joins TRBV11-3 to TRBJ2-1; possibly TRBD2 for D (7 bases). Between the trimmed V and J ends, which lost 2 bases and 3 bases, there was a span of 17 bases. The CDR3 is 17 residues long. Looked up from germline, CDR1 is SGHNT and CDR2 is YENEEA. Here the CDR3 DNA reads TGTGCCAGCAGCTTATCGAATAGGGGGGGGTGCTACAATGAGCAGTTCTTC. Protein: CASSLSNRGGCYNEQFF.

For this clonotype: Sequence at one end of the junction differs from germline and may be a read error. The CDR3 DNA is TGTGCCAACAGTTTTCAGAACACTGAAGCTTTCTTT. Its translation is CANSFQNTEAFF. The chain couples TRBV6-1 to TRBJ1-1; D gene unclear. Germline V CDR1 and CDR2: MNHNS, SASEGT. The CDR3 is 12 residues long.

This clonotype was detected a few times. This chain links TRBV19 with TRBJ1-2; D call uncertain. V lost 5 bases to trimming and J lost 0 bases, with 13 bases between them. The CDR3 has 15 residues. Germline V gives CDR1 LNHDA, CDR2 SQIVND (reference sequence). The CDR3 region has the DNA TGTGCCAGTAGTCAGAGACTACGAGCTAACTATGGCTACACCTTC. It specifies CASSQRLRANYGYTF.